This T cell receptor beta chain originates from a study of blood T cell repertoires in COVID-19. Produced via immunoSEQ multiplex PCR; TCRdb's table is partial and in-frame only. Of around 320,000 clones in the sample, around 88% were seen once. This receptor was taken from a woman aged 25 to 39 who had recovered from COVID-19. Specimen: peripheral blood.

CDR3 protein: CASSLEGGQPQHF. The CDR3 DNA is TGTGCCAGCAGTTTAGAGGGAGGTCAGCCCCAGCATTTT. This rearrangement joins TRBV12-3 or TRBV12-4 to TRBJ1-5; D unresolved. Trimming removed 1 base from V and 6 bases from J, with 7 bases in between. The CDR3 runs 13 residues.